Below, one T cell receptor beta chain is given with its context. As yet, its antigen is unknown. The record originates from a study of OX40 agonist ivuxolimab in advanced cancers. Overall study: Dose-escalation subjects each had hepatocellular carcinoma, melanoma, renal cell or head and neck cancer. Study-level results: Fewer expanded clones were found on average in CD4+ than in CD8+ T cells. Some patients who did not respond also had low normalized T-cell clonal expansion.

Assay used: immunoSEQ multiplex PCR; TCRdb lists only in-frame clones, some missing. The data show fewer than 80,000 clones, with 75% to 85% seen just once and about 1.1% held by the top ten. Sampling of blood occurred at baseline, cycle 4 day 1, and cycle 7 day 1. CDR1 is SGHRS, CDR2 YFSETQ, per germline. The CDR3 runs to 14 residues. The J segment lost 4 bases and the V segment lost 4 bases, leaving 3 bases of the junction unmatched. The source of this sequence is an adult with an advanced solid tumor such as melanoma, head and neck, liver or kidney cancer. The sample was CD4+ or CD8+ T cells sorted from blood, taken in a trial of the OX40 agonist ivuxolimab. J is TRBJ2-7 and V is TRBV5-1; 12 nucleotides line up with TRBD1. The CDR3 region has the DNA TGCGCCAGCAGCGGGGGACAGGGGGCGTACGAGCAGTACTTC. Its translation is CASSGGQGAYEQYF.